This record concerns one T cell receptor (beta chain) sequence. Its target is not known. Each donor's status was that of a healthy bone marrow donor. V was shortened by 7 bases and J by 4 bases, with 14 bases between the two germline ends. The germline gives CDR1 SNHLY, CDR2 FYNNEI. The CDR3 sequence is 14 residues long. PCR primers comprised 60 Vbeta and 13 Jbeta primers. Repertoires were generated with immunoSEQ multiplex PCR, while TCRdb's copy carries only in-frame clones and drops some. The sample carries 150,000 to 200,000 clones, approximately 62% recorded once. These data originate in a study of cytomegalovirus exposure and HLA in healthy donors. The study, taken as a whole, reports: Because they were indistinguishable, some V segments, including TRBV6-2 and TRBV6-3, were excluded. The dataset shows that most TCR sequences were rare, while some public TCRs occurred in many donors. In a later analysis, productive TCRs from donors in an Asian-associated ancestry cluster reportedly carried fewer N-insertions than the cohort mean.

The chain combines TRBV2 with TRBJ1-3, with D tentatively TRBD1 (5 bases). Sequenced material: PBMCs. The sequence came from a middle-aged man in good health and CMV-seronegative. The CDR3 DNA sequence: TGTGCCAGCAACGGGGGAACGAGGGGAAACACCATATATTTT. Translated, it gives CASNGGTRGNTIYF. The full variable domain, with the rest looked up from reference TRBV2 and TRBJ1-3, is EPEVTQTPSHQVTQMGQEVILRCVPISNHLYFYWYRQILGQKVEFLVSFYNNEISEKSEIFDDQFSVERPDGSNFTLKIRSTKLEDSAMYFCASNGGTRGNTIYFGEGSWLTVV.